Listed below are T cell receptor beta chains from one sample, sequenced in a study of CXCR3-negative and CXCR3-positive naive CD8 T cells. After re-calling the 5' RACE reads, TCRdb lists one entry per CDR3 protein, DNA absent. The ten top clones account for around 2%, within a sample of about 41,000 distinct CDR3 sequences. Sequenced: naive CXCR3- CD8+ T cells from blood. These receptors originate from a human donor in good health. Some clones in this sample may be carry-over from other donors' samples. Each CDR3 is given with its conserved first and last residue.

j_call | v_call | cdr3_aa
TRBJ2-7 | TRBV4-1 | CASSPSRGRDEQYF
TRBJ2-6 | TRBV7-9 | CASSPEGPTSGANVLTF
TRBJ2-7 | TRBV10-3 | CAISESREQNYEQYF
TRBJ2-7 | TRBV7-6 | CASSLPGQIYEQYF
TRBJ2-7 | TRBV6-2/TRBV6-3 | CASSYDGGAYEQYF
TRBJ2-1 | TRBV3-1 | CASSQGGWGNEQFF
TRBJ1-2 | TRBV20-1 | CSGPGRPGGTNGYTF
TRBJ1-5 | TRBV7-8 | CASSLAGFNQPQHF
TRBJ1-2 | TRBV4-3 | CASSQRDRGYYGYTF
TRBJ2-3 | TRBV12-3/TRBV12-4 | CASSSTAGGATDTQYF
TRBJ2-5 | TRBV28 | CASSSLRLAGDQETQYF
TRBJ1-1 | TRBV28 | CASSLPTEGSTEAFF
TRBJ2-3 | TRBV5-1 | CARKGLAGALSTDTQYF
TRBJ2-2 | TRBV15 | CATSRDRAGVSGELFF
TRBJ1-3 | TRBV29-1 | CSAQGAGNTIYF
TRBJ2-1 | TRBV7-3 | CASSPGQGGYEQFF
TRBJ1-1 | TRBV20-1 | CSADRAMNTEAFF
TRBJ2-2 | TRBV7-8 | CASSLVLSGNTGELFF
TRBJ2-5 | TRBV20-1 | CSARGDIRETQYF
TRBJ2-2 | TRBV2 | CASSELRQLNTGELFF
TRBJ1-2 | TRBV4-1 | CASSQDRRQGNYGYTF
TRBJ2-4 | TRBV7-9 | CASSFRPSSMAKNIQYF
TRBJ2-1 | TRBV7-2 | CASSLGAGGAGGNNEQFF
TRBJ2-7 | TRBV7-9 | CASSPRDSPSEQYF
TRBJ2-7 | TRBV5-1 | CASSPNRDSYEQYF
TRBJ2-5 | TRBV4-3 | CASSQDRGETQYF
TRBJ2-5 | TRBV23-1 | CASSRARGKETQYF
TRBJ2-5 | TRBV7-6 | CASSRFAGGRPGETQYF
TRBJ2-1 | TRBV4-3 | CASSQDRTTYNEQFF
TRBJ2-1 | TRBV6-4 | CASSATSGAYNEQFF
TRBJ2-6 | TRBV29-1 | CSVEGTESSGANVLTF
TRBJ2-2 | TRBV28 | CASSGLDIRSEPVIKNTGELFF
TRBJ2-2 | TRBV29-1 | CSVVSVNTGELFF
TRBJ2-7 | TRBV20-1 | CSAIWTGVHEQYF
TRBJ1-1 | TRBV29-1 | CSAERDRAVRTEAFF
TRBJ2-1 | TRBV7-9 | CASSPRTGGTYNEQFF
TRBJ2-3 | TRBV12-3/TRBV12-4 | CASSFSRLSTDTQYF
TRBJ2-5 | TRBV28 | CASSFGRGSYQETQYF
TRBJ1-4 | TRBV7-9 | CASSSWDRENRGGEKLFF
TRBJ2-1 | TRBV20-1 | CSAQGPGRFEQFF
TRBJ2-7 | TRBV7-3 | CASSSGDEQYF
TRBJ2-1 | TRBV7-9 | CASSLAEDNEQFF
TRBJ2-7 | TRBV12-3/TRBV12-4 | CASSSTPSGGPGQYF
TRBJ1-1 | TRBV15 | CATSTPASGGTEAFF
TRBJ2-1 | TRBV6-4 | CASSDASGGANEQFF
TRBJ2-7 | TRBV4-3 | CASSQAATGELQQYF